This record covers a single T cell receptor (beta chain). Sequencing was performed with immunoSEQ multiplex PCR; in TCRdb, only in-frame clones are kept and a portion is missing. The sample shows hundreds of thousands of clones, approximately 85% of them seen only once. This entry belongs to a study of blood T cell repertoires in COVID-19. Overall study context: Acute and convalescent COVID-19 samples came from the United States, Italy and Spain.

Participants spanned ages about 18 to 95 years and resided in 20 to 30 US areas. Cohort 3 donors counted as recovered after two negative PCRs, clearance, or resolved symptoms. The TCR comes from a woman under 40 who had recovered from COVID-19. The specimen sequenced was PBMCs or T cells enriched from blood (not recorded which).

The CDR3 nucleotides are TGTGCCAGCAGCCCCATGACAGTGGGCGAGCAGTACTTC. This encodes CASSPMTVGEQYF. This chain connects TRBV7-8 to TRBJ2-7, with a weak D call TRBD1 (5 bases). The CDR3 runs 13 residues. The germline V gene has CDR1 SGHVS and CDR2 FQNEAQ. V was clipped by 5 bases and J by 6 bases, with 14 bases between them.